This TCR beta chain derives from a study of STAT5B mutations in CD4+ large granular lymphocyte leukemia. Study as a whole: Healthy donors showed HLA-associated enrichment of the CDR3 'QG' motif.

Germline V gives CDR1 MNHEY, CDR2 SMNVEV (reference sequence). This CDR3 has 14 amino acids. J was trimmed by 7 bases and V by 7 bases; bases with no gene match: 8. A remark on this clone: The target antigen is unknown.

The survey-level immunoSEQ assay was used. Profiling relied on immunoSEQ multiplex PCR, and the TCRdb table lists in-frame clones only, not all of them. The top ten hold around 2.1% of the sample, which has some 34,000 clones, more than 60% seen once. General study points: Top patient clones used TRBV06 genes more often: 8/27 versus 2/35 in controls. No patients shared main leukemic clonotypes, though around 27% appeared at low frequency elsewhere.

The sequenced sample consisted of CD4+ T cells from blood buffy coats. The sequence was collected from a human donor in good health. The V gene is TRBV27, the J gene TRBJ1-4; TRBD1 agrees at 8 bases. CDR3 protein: CASNSTGGIEKLFF. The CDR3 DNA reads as TGTGCCAGCAATTCAACAGGGGGGATTGAAAAACTGTTTTTT.